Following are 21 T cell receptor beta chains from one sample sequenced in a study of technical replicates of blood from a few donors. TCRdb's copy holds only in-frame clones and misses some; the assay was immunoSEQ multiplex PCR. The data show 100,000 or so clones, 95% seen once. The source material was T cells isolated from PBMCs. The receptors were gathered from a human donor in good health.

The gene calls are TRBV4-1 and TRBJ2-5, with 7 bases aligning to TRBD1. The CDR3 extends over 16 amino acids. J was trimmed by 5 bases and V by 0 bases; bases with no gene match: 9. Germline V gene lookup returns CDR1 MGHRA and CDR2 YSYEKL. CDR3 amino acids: CASSQELRTGAETQYF. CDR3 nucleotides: TGCGCCAGCAGCCAAGAGTTGAGAACAGGGGCTGAGACCCAGTACTTC.

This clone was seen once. In DNA, the CDR3 is TGTGCCAGCAGTTTGGGCGGGAGGGTCTATGAGCAGTTCTTC. It encodes CASSLGGRVYEQFF. The chain combines TRBV28 with TRBJ2-1; 9 bases line up with TRBD2. Germline V lookup: CDR1 MDHEN, CDR2 SYDVKM. The CDR3 spans 14 residues. V lost 3 bases and J lost 8; bases outside the gene matches: 5.

CDR3 nucleotide sequence: TGCGCCAGCAGTGAGCTGGGACTAGAATCGGAGACCCAGTACTTC. It translates to CASSELGLESETQYF. The V call is TRBV10-2, the J call TRBJ2-5, with TRBD2 identical over 8 bases. This CDR3 spans 15 amino acids. The germline V gene encodes CDR1 WSHSY and CDR2 SAAADI. Unmatched junction bases numbered 7, after V lost 2 bases and J lost 5 bases.

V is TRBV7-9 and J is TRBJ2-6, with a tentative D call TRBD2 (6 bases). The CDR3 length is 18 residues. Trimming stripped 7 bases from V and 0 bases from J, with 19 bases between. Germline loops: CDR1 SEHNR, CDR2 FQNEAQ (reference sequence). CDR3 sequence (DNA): TGTGCCAGCACACCCATCGCGGGGCCTCCCTCTGGGGCCAACGTCCTGACTTTC. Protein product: CASTPIAGPPSGANVLTF.

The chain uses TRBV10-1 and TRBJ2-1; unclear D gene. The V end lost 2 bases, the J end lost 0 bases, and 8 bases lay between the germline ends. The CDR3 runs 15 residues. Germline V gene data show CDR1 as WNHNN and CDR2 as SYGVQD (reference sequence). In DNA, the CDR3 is TGCGCCAGCAGTGAGGGCGGCAGCTCCTACAATGAGCAGTTCTTC. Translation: CASSEGGSSYNEQFF.

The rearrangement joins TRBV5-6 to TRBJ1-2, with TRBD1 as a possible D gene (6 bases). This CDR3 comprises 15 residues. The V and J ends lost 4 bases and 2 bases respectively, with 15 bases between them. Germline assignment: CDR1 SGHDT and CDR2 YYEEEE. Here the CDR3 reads CASSRSSTGNYGYTF. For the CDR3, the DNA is TGTGCCAGCAGCCGATCTTCAACAGGGAACTATGGCTACACCTTC.

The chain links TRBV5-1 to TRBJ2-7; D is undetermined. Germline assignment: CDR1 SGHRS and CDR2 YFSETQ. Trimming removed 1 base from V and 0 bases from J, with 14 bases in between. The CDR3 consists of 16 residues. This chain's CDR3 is CASSLTVSEFSYEQYF. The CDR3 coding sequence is TGCGCCAGCAGCTTGACGGTTAGTGAGTTCTCCTACGAGCAGTACTTC.

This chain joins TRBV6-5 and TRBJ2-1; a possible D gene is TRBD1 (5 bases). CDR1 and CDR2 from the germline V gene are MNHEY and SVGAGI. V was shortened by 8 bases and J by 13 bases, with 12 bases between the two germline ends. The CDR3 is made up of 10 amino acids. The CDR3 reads CASGARDQFF. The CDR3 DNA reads TGTGCCAGCGGTGCCAGGGATCAGTTCTTC.

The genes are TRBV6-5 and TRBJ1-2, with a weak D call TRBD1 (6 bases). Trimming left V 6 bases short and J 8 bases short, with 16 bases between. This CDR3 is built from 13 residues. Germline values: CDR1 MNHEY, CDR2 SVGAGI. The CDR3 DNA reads TGTGCCAGCAGACGCAGGGGTCCGGACGGCTACACCTTC. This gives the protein CASRRRGPDGYTF.

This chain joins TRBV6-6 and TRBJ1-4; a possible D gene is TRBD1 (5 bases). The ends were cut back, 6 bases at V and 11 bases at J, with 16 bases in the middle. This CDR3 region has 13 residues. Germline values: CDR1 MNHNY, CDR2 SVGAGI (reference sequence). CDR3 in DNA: TGTGCCAGCAGCCCCGGGGCGGAGGGGAAACTGTTTTTT. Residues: CASSPGAEGKLFF.

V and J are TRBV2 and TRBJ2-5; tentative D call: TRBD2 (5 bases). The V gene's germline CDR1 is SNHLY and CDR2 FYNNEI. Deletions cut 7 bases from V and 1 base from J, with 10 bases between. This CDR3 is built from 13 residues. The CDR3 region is CASMWRLQETQYF. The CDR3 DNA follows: TGTGCCAGCATGTGGAGGCTCCAAGAGACCCAGTACTTC.

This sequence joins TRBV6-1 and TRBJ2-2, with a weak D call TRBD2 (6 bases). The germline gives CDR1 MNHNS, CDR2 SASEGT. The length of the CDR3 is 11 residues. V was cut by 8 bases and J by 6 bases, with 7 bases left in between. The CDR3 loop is CASGEAGELFF. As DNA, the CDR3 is TGTGCCAGCGGGGAGGCCGGGGAGCTGTTTTTT.

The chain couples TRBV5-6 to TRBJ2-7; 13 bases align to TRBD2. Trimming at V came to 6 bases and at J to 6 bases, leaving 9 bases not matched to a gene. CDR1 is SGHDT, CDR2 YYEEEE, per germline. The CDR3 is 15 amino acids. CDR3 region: CASNRGLAGFSEQYF. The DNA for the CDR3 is TGTGCCAGCAACCGGGGACTAGCGGGATTCTCCGAGCAGTACTTC.

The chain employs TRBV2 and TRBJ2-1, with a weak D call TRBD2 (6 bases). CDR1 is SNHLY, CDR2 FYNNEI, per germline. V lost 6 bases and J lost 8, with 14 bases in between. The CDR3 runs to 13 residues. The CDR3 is CASRPGGGDEQFF. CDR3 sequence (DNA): TGTGCCAGCAGGCCCGGGGGAGGCGATGAGCAGTTCTTC.

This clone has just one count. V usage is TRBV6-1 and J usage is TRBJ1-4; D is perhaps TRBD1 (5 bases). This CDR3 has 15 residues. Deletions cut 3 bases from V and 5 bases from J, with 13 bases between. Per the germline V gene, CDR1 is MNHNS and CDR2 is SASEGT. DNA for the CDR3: TGTGCCAGCAGTGATCAAGCCAGGGCAAATGAAAAACTGTTTTTT. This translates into CASSDQARANEKLFF.

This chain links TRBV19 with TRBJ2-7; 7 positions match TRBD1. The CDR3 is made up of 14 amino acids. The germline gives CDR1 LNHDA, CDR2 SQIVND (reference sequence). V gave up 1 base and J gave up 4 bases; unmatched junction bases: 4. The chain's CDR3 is CASSIGGGQYEQYF. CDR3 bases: TGTGCCAGTAGTATAGGAGGGGGCCAATACGAGCAGTACTTC.

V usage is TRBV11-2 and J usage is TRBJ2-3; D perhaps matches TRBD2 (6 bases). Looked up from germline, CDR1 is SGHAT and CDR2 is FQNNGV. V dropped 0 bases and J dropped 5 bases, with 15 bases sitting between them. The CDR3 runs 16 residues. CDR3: CASSLDPTGVGDTQYF. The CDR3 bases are TGTGCCAGCAGCTTAGATCCCACGGGAGTGGGAGATACGCAGTATTTT.

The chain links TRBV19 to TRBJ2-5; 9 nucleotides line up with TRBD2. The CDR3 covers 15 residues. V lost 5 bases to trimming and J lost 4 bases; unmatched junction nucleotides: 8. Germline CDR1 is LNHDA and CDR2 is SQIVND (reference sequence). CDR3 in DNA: TGTGCCAGTAGTCATATAGCGGGGGCGGGAGAGACCCAGTACTTC. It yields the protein CASSHIAGAGETQYF.

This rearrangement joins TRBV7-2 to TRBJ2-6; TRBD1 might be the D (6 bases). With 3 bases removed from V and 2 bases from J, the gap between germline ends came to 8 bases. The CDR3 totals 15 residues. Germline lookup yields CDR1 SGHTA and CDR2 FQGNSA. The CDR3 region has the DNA TGTGCCAGCAGCTTGGGACAAGCTGGGGCCAACGTCCTGACTTTC. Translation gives CASSLGQAGANVLTF.

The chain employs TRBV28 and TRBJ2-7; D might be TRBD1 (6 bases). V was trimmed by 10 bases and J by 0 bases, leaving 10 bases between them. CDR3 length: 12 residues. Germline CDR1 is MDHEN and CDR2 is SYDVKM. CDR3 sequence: CATRTVSYEQYF. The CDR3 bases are TGTGCCACCCGGACAGTCTCCTACGAGCAGTACTTC.

CDR3 coding DNA: TGTGCCAGCAGCTCGCCTTCGGAGTCGAATGGCTACACCTTC. Its translation: CASSSPSESNGYTF. V gene TRBV5-6 combines with J gene TRBJ1-2; D gene uncertain. The CDR3 totals 14 residues. Trimming shortened V by 3 bases and J by 6 bases, and 15 bases separated the two germline ends. Germline V gene sequence: CDR1 SGHDT, CDR2 YYEEEE.